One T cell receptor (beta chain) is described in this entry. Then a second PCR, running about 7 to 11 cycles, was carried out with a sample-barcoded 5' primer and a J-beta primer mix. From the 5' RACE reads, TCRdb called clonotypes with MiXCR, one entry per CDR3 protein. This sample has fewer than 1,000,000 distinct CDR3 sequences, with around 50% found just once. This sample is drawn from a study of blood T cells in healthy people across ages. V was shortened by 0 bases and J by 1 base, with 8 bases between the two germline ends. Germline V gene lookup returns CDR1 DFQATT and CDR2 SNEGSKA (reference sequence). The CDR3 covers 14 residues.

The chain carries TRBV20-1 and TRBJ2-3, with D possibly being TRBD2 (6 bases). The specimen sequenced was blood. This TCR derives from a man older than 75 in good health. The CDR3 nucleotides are TGCAGTGCTAGAGAGGAGGGACGCACAGATACGCAGTATTTT. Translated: CSAREEGRTDTQYF.